This TCR beta chain is from a study of blood T cell repertoires in COVID-19 (TCRdb year 2020). In terms of the full investigation: The collaborator samples originated in the United States, Italy and Spain and spanned the acute and convalescent phases of COVID-19. The prospective study material was composed of cDNA or gDNA derived from T cells, B-cell-depleted T cells, or PBMCs. The dataset comprised deeply sampled blood TCRbeta repertoires from subjects exposed to, actively infected with, or recovered from COVID-19. The repertoires were made available in a free public database intended to serve as a resource for research on the immune response to SARS-CoV-2. The samples were drawn from the first 160 participants of the ongoing ImmuneRACE study and from 1,200 or so subjects provided by 6 global collaborators. A de-identified subject ID, COVID-19 status, age in years and sex were almost always included in the sample metadata. Where available, HLA class I and class II types were taken from metadata supplied by the sample provider and were not determined by assay-based typing.

The paper's findings and limits, for the study overall: Clinical and demographic metadata were provided uncurated, with the amount varying by source and participant.

Regarding this clone: What this receptor recognizes is not known. Nothing much larger sits one base from this clone, and base qualities are not available.

The immunoSEQ Assay, a bias-controlled multiplex PCR, was used to amplify TCRbeta CDR3 regions from genomic DNA. Per the original workflow: Within the assay, amplification of reference gene primers was used to estimate how many nucleated cells each sample contained. To quantify the absolute abundance of each unique TCRbeta CDR3 rearrangement, sequence reads were collapsed and filtered. For each sample, productive Simpson clonality was calculated as the square root of Simpson's diversity index over productive rearrangements. TCRdb stores this immuneACCESS table with in-frame sequences only. Part of the clones is absent; in the studies checked, under half of the shortfall reflects unresolved V genes, and no reason is known for the rest. That table gives V, J and clone size, and the DNA gave D and trimming. Present in this sample are approximately 210,000 clones, 80% to 90% of which were seen just once. The ten largest clonotypes hold 1.4% to 1.5% of the sample.

Collaborating institutions collected whole blood in K2EDTA tubes following their own protocols. For TCRbeta analysis, collaborator samples were shipped as frozen whole blood, as isolated PBMCs, or as DNA extracted from either sample type. The CDR3 spans 18 residues, from the cysteine through the phenylalanine. CDR3 DNA is the only sequence kept; it has 54 bases, read in frame from the first base. CDR1 MGHRA and CDR2 YSYEKL are derived from the germline V gene. For this chain, trimming is 4 bases at the V end and 2 bases at the J end, and the number of junction bases without a gene match is 15. The clonotype originates from a man aged 18 to 35 with active or convalescent COVID-19. Material for sequencing was peripheral blood. The chain joins TRBV4-1 to TRBJ2-7; the central 9 bases match TRBD1. The CDR3 here reads CASSLRDRVGGETYEQYF. The nucleotide sequence is TGCGCCAGCAGCCTCCGGGACAGGGTAGGAGGGGAGACCTACGAGCAGTACTTC.